Shown below are 26 T cell receptor beta chains from a single sample sequenced in a study of T-cell reconstitution after alpha-beta-depleted transplantation in children (dated by TCRdb to about 2016). Library method: PCR. The reads were generated on an Illumina HiSeq 2500. TCR library preparation used molecular barcoding, with unique molecular identifiers applied to normalize quantification of the TCRbeta repertoire. TCRdb reprocessed the public reads (quality trimming at Q25 with fastp, clone calling with MiXCR) and kept in-frame beta chains. Duplicate CDR3 protein sequences are folded into a single record with the most common DNA and genes. The sample data list about 980,000 distinct CDR3 sequences, and around 30% of these were observed just once. The ten largest make up over 25% of the sample. In the paper's terms, the treatment or condition label means: allogeneic hematopoietic cell transplantation with graft depleted of TCRalphabeta T cells and CD19 B cells.

The material was PBMCs, mostly from graft donor cells, obtained 360 days after TCRalphabeta/CD19-depleted stem cell transplant. These receptors were collected from a boy under two years old who had a stem cell transplant for SCID, so the T cells may come from the graft donor.

There are a few counts of this clonotype. This chain links TRBV28 with TRBJ2-7; D perhaps matches TRBD1 (5 bases). The CDR3 runs to 15 residues. CDR1 is MDHEN, CDR2 SYDVKM, per germline. V was trimmed by 3 bases and J by 0 bases, leaving 12 bases between them. The CDR3 loop is CASSFSQGLSYEQYF. In DNA form, the CDR3 reads TGTGCCAGCAGTTTCTCCCAGGGCCTCTCCTACGAGCAGTACTTC.

This clonotype was seen a handful of times. The V gene is TRBV3-1, the J gene TRBJ2-3, with D tentatively TRBD2 (5 bases). This CDR3 contains 13 residues. Germline values: CDR1 LGHDT, CDR2 YNNKEL (reference sequence). V gave up 1 base and J gave up 5 bases, with 7 bases separating them. CDR3 amino acids: CASSQGRGDTQYF. The CDR3 bases are TGTGCCAGCAGCCAAGGACGGGGAGATACGCAGTATTTT.

The V and J genes are TRBV12-3 or TRBV12-4 and TRBJ2-7; the match to TRBD1 covers 9 bases. J was trimmed by 2 bases and V by 3 bases; bases with no gene match: 8. The CDR3 consists of 16 residues. The CDR3, as DNA: TGTGCCAGCAGTTTTCGGACAGGGGCTCGACCCTACGAGCAGTACTTC. Residues: CASSFRTGARPYEQYF.

This clonotype has a single count. The chain combines TRBV7-9 with TRBJ1-5, with 10 bases identical to TRBD1. The germline gives CDR1 SEHNR, CDR2 FQNEAQ (reference sequence). This CDR3 is built from 17 residues. With 5 bases clipped from V and 7 bases from J, the junction kept 14 bases outside the gene matches. The CDR3 coding sequence is TGTGCCAGCAGCCTATCGACCGGCCGGGACAGGGGACAGCCCCAGCATTTT. Its protein is CASSLSTGRDRGQPQHF.

This clonotype was seen once. V is TRBV7-2 and J is TRBJ1-1; D unclear. Germline-derived CDR1 and CDR2 are SGHTA and FQGNSA. Deletions cut 2 bases from V and 0 bases from J, with 13 bases between. This CDR3 is built from 16 residues. CDR3: CASSLILFSLNTEAFF. The DNA for the CDR3 is TGTGCCAGCAGCTTAATTCTTTTCAGCTTGAACACTGAAGCTTTCTTT. The variable domain in full, completed from reference TRBV7-2 and TRBJ1-1, reads GAGVSQSPSNKVTEKGKDVELRCDPISGHTALYWYRQSLGQGLEFLIYFQGNSAPDKSGLPSDRFSAERTGGSVSTLTIQRTQQEDSAVYLCASSLILFSLNTEAFFGQGTRLTVV.

This clonotype was counted between two and nine times. The gene calls are TRBV29-1 and TRBJ1-1; D is unclear. Per germline, CDR1 SQVTM and CDR2 ANQGSEA. Trimming took off 0 bases at V and 3 bases at J, with 11 bases between the two ends. This CDR3 is 14 amino acids long. The CDR3 loop reads CSVEDESVYTEAFF. The CDR3 DNA reads TGCAGCGTTGAAGATGAGTCAGTTTACACTGAAGCTTTCTTT. Filled out from reference TRBV29-1 and TRBJ1-1, the complete variable domain reads SAVISQKPSRDICQRGTSLTIQCQVDSQVTMMFWYRQQPGQSLTLIATANQGSEATYESGFVIDKFPISRPNLTFSTLTVSNMSPEDSSIYLCSVEDESVYTEAFFGQGTRLTVV.

This chain joins TRBV20-1 and TRBJ2-7, with TRBD2 as a possible D gene (5 bases). The germline V gene encodes CDR1 DFQATT and CDR2 SNEGSKA (reference sequence). This CDR3 region has 15 residues. CDR3 region: CSTRGTPSTSYEQYF. CDR3 DNA sequence: TGCAGCACAAGAGGTACGCCTAGCACCTCATACGAGCAGTACTTC.

The chain is built from TRBV20-1 and TRBJ2-7, with 7 bases fitting TRBD1. The CDR3 contains 14 residues. Germline CDR1 DFQATT, CDR2 SNEGSKA (reference sequence). The J segment lost 2 bases and the V segment lost 2 bases, leaving 6 bases of the junction unmatched. Written as DNA, the CDR3 is TGCAGTGCTAGAAGACAGGGTCCCCCCTACGAGCAGTACTTC. This sequence encodes CSARRQGPPYEQYF.

This clonotype was seen repeatedly, ten times or more. The chain couples TRBV5-1 to TRBJ2-3; the match to TRBD2 covers 11 bases. The CDR3 consists of 16 residues. Per the germline V gene, CDR1 is SGHRS and CDR2 is YFSETQ. V lost 4 bases to trimming and J lost 1 base; unmatched junction nucleotides: 5. CDR3 sequence: CASSPGTSGRTDTQYF. The DNA of the CDR3 is TGCGCCAGCAGCCCGGGGACTAGCGGTCGCACAGATACGCAGTATTTT.

The chain links TRBV20-1 to TRBJ1-5; tentatively, D is TRBD1 (5 bases). The CDR3 is 13 amino acids. The ends were cut back, 3 bases at V and 6 bases at J, with 12 bases in the middle. Per germline, CDR1 DFQATT and CDR2 SNEGSKA (reference sequence). The CDR3 here is CSASGTVGQPQHF. In nucleotides, the CDR3 is TGCAGTGCTAGTGGGACTGTGGGTCAGCCCCAGCATTTT.

The table lists this clonotype with a few counts. The CDR3 coding sequence is TGCGCCAGCAGCTTATTAACAGGGGTAGGCACAGATACGCAGTATTTT. Its translation: CASSLLTGVGTDTQYF. The chain carries TRBV5-1 and TRBJ2-3, with 7 bases identical to TRBD1. V lost 2 bases, J lost 1 base, and 7 bases stayed unmatched. Germline values: CDR1 SGHRS, CDR2 YFSETQ. The CDR3 has 16 amino acids.

The sample holds a few counts of this clonotype. The CDR3 DNA is TGTGCCAGCCGAGCGGGCTCCTACGAGCAGTACTTC. Encoded protein: CASRAGSYEQYF. V is TRBV6-6 and J is TRBJ2-7; D possibly corresponds to TRBD2 (6 bases). The ends were cut back, 8 bases at V and 0 bases at J, with 8 bases in the middle. The CDR3 spans 12 residues. Germline-derived CDR1 and CDR2 are MNHNY and SVGAGI (reference sequence).

The rearrangement joins TRBV6-5 to TRBJ2-5; D may be TRBD2 (5 bases). The CDR3 runs 14 residues. CDR1 and CDR2 from the germline V gene are MNHEY and SVGAGI. Trimming shortened V by 2 bases and J by 5 bases, and 12 bases separated the two germline ends. CDR3 region: CASSYGVWRETQYF. The DNA of the CDR3 is TGTGCCAGCAGTTACGGCGTCTGGAGGGAGACCCAGTACTTC.

The chain joins TRBV27 to TRBJ2-7; 11 bases line up with TRBD1. Germline loops: CDR1 MNHEY, CDR2 SMNVEV (reference sequence). The ends lost 2 bases at V and 7 bases at J; junction bases unmatched: 7. This CDR3 has 15 amino acids. The CDR3 spells CASSLRLGQGVEQYF. In DNA, the CDR3 is TGTGCCAGCAGTTTAAGGTTGGGACAGGGGGTAGAGCAGTACTTC.

This clonotype has a handful of counts. For the CDR3, the DNA is TGCAGTGCCTCGCGCTACGGCGGGGACCACACCGGGGAGCTGTTTTTT. This sequence encodes CSASRYGGDHTGELFF. The chain is built from TRBV20-1 and TRBJ2-2; the D gene is possibly TRBD2 (6 bases). V shed 6 bases and J shed 3 bases, with 20 bases lying between them. The CDR3 has 16 residues. The V gene's germline CDR1 is DFQATT and CDR2 SNEGSKA (reference sequence).

This clonotype was recorded a few times. The gene calls are TRBV5-1 and TRBJ2-7, with 16 bases lining up with TRBD2. V lost 7 bases, J lost 1 base, and 2 bases stayed unmatched. Germline V gene sequence: CDR1 SGHRS, CDR2 YFSETQ. This CDR3 comprises 15 residues. CDR3 in amino acids: CASGTSGGASYEQYF. The CDR3 nucleotides are TGCGCCAGCGGGACTAGCGGGGGGGCTTCCTACGAGCAGTACTTC. Full variable domain (rest looked up from reference TRBV5-1 and TRBJ2-7): KAGVTQTPRYLIKTRGQQVTLSCSPISGHRSVSWYQQTPGQGLQFLFEYFSETQRNKGNFPGRFSGRQFSNSRSEMNVSTLELGDSALYLCASGTSGGASYEQYFGPGTRLTVT.

On this clonotype: Because the CDR3 is missing its conserved closing phenylalanine or tryptophan, this is likely a read error. This chain connects TRBV6-1 to TRBJ2-7; 10 nucleotides align to TRBD1. This CDR3 is 13 amino acids long. Germline V lookup: CDR1 MNHNS, CDR2 SASEGT. J gave up 3 bases and V 6 bases, and 2 bases lay outside the gene matches. The CDR3, as DNA: TGTGCCAGCAGGGGACAGGGGATCTACGAGCAGTACTCC. It translates to CASRGQGIYEQYS.

The genes are TRBV2 and TRBJ2-3; D may correspond to TRBD1 or TRBD2 (6 bases each). CDR1 and CDR2 from the germline V gene are SNHLY and FYNNEI. V lost 3 bases to trimming and J lost 3 bases, with 13 bases between them. The CDR3 spans 15 residues. CDR3 residues: CASSDGGGGTDTQYF. In DNA form, the CDR3 reads TGTGCCAGCAGTGACGGGGGCGGAGGTACAGATACGCAGTATTTT.

This chain joins TRBV12-3 or TRBV12-4 and TRBJ2-5; 8 nucleotides align to TRBD2. V was clipped by 6 bases and J by 2 bases; unmatched bases: 8. CDR3 length equals 15 residues. CDR3 protein: CASRGSGGQQETQYF. CDR3 bases: TGTGCCAGCAGGGGAAGCGGGGGCCAACAAGAGACCCAGTACTTC.

V is TRBV28 and J is TRBJ2-3; TRBD1 aligns across 8 bases. This CDR3 spans 17 amino acids. The V gene end was trimmed by 3 bases and the J gene end by 3 bases; junction bases not matched to a gene: 11. Per the germline V gene, CDR1 is MDHEN and CDR2 is SYDVKM. As DNA, the CDR3 is TGTGCCAGCAGTTTTGAACTCCGGGACAGGCCGACAGATACGCAGTATTTT. Protein product: CASSFELRDRPTDTQYF.

This chain joins TRBV6-2 or TRBV6-3 and TRBJ2-3; 8 nucleotides line up with TRBD2. The CDR3 runs 19 residues. V lost 2 bases and J lost 0; bases outside the gene matches: 13. CDR1 and CDR2 (germline): MNHEY, SVGEGT. The CDR3 here is CASSYPGGAGAFSTDTQYF. DNA for the CDR3: TGTGCCAGCAGTTACCCGGGGGGGGCGGGGGCCTTCAGCACAGATACGCAGTATTTT.

This clonotype turned up a few times. The chain has TRBV24-1 and TRBJ2-1; 11 positions match TRBD1. V shed 7 bases, J shed 6 bases, and the junction held 4 bases outside the gene matches. From germline, CDR1 is KGHDR and CDR2 SFDVKD. This CDR3 is built from 14 residues. As DNA, the CDR3 is TGTGCCACCAGAGGGACAGGGGGTCTCAATGAGCAGTTCTTC. Translating it yields CATRGTGGLNEQFF.

This clonotype has more than one count but fewer than ten. The genes are TRBV25-1 and TRBJ2-2; the D call may be TRBD1 or TRBD2 (6 bases each). Trimming removed 4 bases from V and 6 bases from J, with 15 bases in between. CDR3 length: 15 amino acids. Germline CDR1 is MGHDK and CDR2 is SYGVNS. The CDR3 region has the DNA TGTGCCAGCAGTGGGGACTGGACAGTTCCCGGGGAGCTGTTTTTT. Translating gives CASSGDWTVPGELFF.

The chain carries TRBV6-2 or TRBV6-3 and TRBJ2-5; no reliable D call. CDR3 size: 12 residues. V was pared by 7 bases and J by 0 bases, with 6 bases between. Germline CDR1 and CDR2: MNHEY and SVGEGT. The CDR3 reads CASIPYQETQYF. The DNA for the CDR3 is TGTGCCAGCATACCATACCAAGAGACCCAGTACTTC.

This clonotype was seen a single time. V is TRBV5-5 and J is TRBJ2-4; 9 positions match TRBD1. The CDR3 sequence is 17 residues long. CDR1 is SGHKS and CDR2 is YYEKEE in the germline V gene (reference sequence). Trimming took 4 bases from V and 0 from J; bases not matched to a gene: 8. CDR3 loop: CASSHRDRVLAKNIQYF. CDR3 coding DNA: TGTGCCAGCAGCCACCGGGACAGGGTACTAGCCAAAAACATTCAGTACTTC.

The table lists this clonotype with many counts. V gene TRBV4-2 combines with J gene TRBJ2-1, with TRBD2 identical over 7 bases. V shed 1 base, J shed 14 bases, and the junction held 5 bases outside the gene matches. CDR1 LGHNA and CDR2 YNFKEQ come from the germline V gene. The CDR3 length is 12 residues. The CDR3 bases are TGTGCCAGCAGCCAAGGCCGACGGGAGGAGTTCTTC. It yields the protein CASSQGRREEFF.